One sample yielded the 23 T cell receptor beta chains listed below, sequenced in a study of shared clonotypes between healthy human individuals. Positive CCR7 selection of CD45RO-negative cells yielded the naive CD8 cells, and terminally differentiated effector memory CD45RA+ cells were excluded. Generated by immunoSEQ multiplex PCR, the TCRdb table keeps only in-frame clones and is missing some. The sample shows around 2.1 million clones, 93% of them seen only once. The source material was naive CD8+ T cells from PBMCs. These receptors were collected from a man aged 18 to 30 in good health. Some clones in this sample may be carry-over from other donors' samples.

This sequence joins TRBV19 and TRBJ2-7; possible D gene TRBD1, 6 bases. In germline, CDR1 is LNHDA, CDR2 SQIVND (reference sequence). V lost 5 bases and J lost 5, with 19 bases in between. There are 15 residues in the CDR3. The CDR3 reads CASSDSSGAGDEQYF. The CDR3 DNA sequence: TGTGCCAGTAGTGACTCTTCAGGGGCGGGCGACGAGCAGTACTTC.

The rearrangement joins TRBV6-5 to TRBJ2-4, with 9 bases lining up with TRBD2. Germline loops: CDR1 MNHEY, CDR2 SVGAGI. The CDR3 is made up of 15 amino acids. V lost 4 bases to trimming and J lost 6 bases; unmatched junction nucleotides: 7. The CDR3 loop is CASSSVAGGLNIQYF. Written as DNA, the CDR3 is TGTGCCAGCAGTTCAGTCGCGGGAGGGTTAAACATTCAGTACTTC.

The rearrangement links TRBV6-1 to TRBJ1-2, with 7 bases that match TRBD1. From germline, CDR1 is MNHNS and CDR2 SASEGT. Losses at the gene ends were 0 bases for V and 5 bases for J; bases not matched to a gene: 18. This CDR3 is 19 amino acids long. The CDR3 sequence is CASSEALGRGRGILYGYTF. The CDR3 region has the DNA TGTGCCAGCAGTGAAGCGCTCGGGAGGGGGCGCGGGATATTATATGGCTACACCTTC.

The chain combines TRBV27 with TRBJ1-2; 8 bases are shared with TRBD1. The CDR3 spans 15 residues. The V gene's germline CDR1 is MNHEY and CDR2 SMNVEV (reference sequence). J was trimmed by 3 bases and V by 3 bases; bases with no gene match: 6. DNA for the CDR3: TGTGCCAGCAGTTTTTCAGGGGGCCCACACTATGGCTACACCTTC. Amino acid sequence: CASSFSGGPHYGYTF.

The chain joins TRBV19 to TRBJ1-1; D is unclear. V was clipped by 7 bases and J by 1 base, with 7 bases between them. Germline values: CDR1 LNHDA, CDR2 SQIVND (reference sequence). This CDR3 has 12 amino acids. The CDR3: CASMETNTEAFF. As DNA, the CDR3 is TGTGCCAGTATGGAGACGAACACTGAAGCTTTCTTT.

This rearrangement joins TRBV28 to TRBJ1-1; D uncertain. The CDR3 covers 10 residues. V was pared by 8 bases and J by 6 bases, with 7 bases between. Germline loops: CDR1 MDHEN, CDR2 SYDVKM. The CDR3 coding sequence is TGTGCCAGCCCGTGGTCTGAAGCTTTCTTT. It codes for CASPWSEAFF. Together with reference TRBV28 and TRBJ1-1, the CDR3 gives the full variable domain: DVKVTQSSRYLVKRTGEKVFLECVQDMDHENMFWYRQDPGLGLRLIYFSYDVKMKEKGDIPEGYSVSREKKERFSLILESASTNQTSMYLCASPWSEAFFGQGTRLTVV.

The chain is built from TRBV28 and TRBJ2-1; 7 nucleotides align to TRBD1. The V and J ends lost 6 bases and 0 bases, in that order; junction bases with no gene match: 5. Germline CDR1 reads MDHEN; CDR2 reads SYDVKM. This CDR3 has 15 residues. This chain's CDR3 is CASRSRDSSYNEQFF. CDR3 sequence (DNA): TGTGCCAGCAGATCCCGGGACAGCTCCTACAATGAGCAGTTCTTC.

The rearrangement links TRBV27 to TRBJ2-5, with 7 positions matching TRBD1. J lost 5 bases, V lost 5 bases, and 14 bases had no gene match. CDR3 length: 16 amino acids. CDR1 MNHEY and CDR2 SMNVEV come from the germline V gene (reference sequence). CDR3 residues: CASSPDRNRTFETQYF. CDR3 coding DNA: TGTGCCAGCAGTCCGGACAGGAACCGGACGTTTGAGACCCAGTACTTC.

This chain connects TRBV28 to TRBJ2-3; a possible D gene is TRBD1 (6 bases). Germline V gene data show CDR1 as MDHEN and CDR2 as SYDVKM. The V and J ends lost 11 bases and 5 bases respectively, with 14 bases between them. CDR3 length equals 12 residues. The CDR3 DNA reads TGTGCCTCCACAGGGTCTAAAGATACGCAGTATTTT. Its protein is CASTGSKDTQYF.

A few counts support this clone. The J gene is TRBJ1-1, the V gene TRBV18; D is possibly TRBD1 (5 bases). CDR1 is KGHSH, CDR2 LQKENI, per germline. The CDR3 covers 16 residues. Trimming took off 2 bases at V and 2 bases at J, with 15 bases between the two ends. DNA of the CDR3: TGTGCCAGCTCACCAAGTCGGGGCAGGACAAACACTGAAGCTTTCTTT. It codes for CASSPSRGRTNTEAFF.

This sequence joins TRBV11-2 and TRBJ2-1; D not resolved. Trimming took off 8 bases at V and 1 base at J, with 6 bases between the two ends. The CDR3 has 12 residues. Looked up from germline, CDR1 is SGHAT and CDR2 is FQNNGV. This CDR3 reads CASQESYNEQFF. The CDR3 nucleotides read TGTGCCAGCCAGGAGTCCTACAATGAGCAGTTCTTC. The complete variable domain, with remaining parts taken from reference TRBV11-2 and TRBJ2-1, reads EAGVAQSPRYKIIEKRQSVAFWCNPISGHATLYWYQQILGQGPKLLIQFQNNGVVDDSQLPKDRFSAERLKGVDSTLKIQPAKLEDSAVYLCASQESYNEQFFGPGTRLTVL.

Turning to this clone: In the same sample, other DNA sequences code for this CDR3. The rearrangement joins TRBV28 to TRBJ1-1; no clear D gene. The V end lost 3 bases, the J end lost 5 bases, and 7 bases lay between the germline ends. From germline, CDR1 is MDHEN and CDR2 SYDVKM. CDR3 length equals 12 residues. The CDR3 DNA follows: TGTGCCAGCAGTTTTTACGGAACTGAAGCTTTCTTT. This gives the protein CASSFYGTEAFF.

This sequence joins TRBV4-3 and TRBJ1-1, with a tentative D call TRBD1 (5 bases). The CDR3 spans 14 residues. Trimming shortened V by 2 bases and J by 6 bases, and 13 bases separated the two germline ends. Germline V lookup: CDR1 LGHNA, CDR2 YSLEER. This chain's CDR3 is CASSQIDSFSEAFF. The CDR3 coding sequence is TGCGCCAGCAGCCAAATAGACAGCTTCTCTGAAGCTTTCTTT.

The chain has TRBV28 and TRBJ1-1; 7 nucleotides match TRBD1. CDR1 and CDR2 from the germline V gene are MDHEN and SYDVKM. The CDR3 consists of 14 residues. Germline trimming cut 3 bases from V and 10 bases from J; bases unmatched to any gene: 11. CDR3 residues: CASSFGGEQGRAFF. The CDR3 bases are TGTGCCAGCAGTTTTGGAGGGGAACAGGGGCGAGCTTTCTTT.

This sequence joins TRBV29-1 and TRBJ2-1, with D unclear. The CDR3 extends over 19 amino acids. Trimming removed 2 bases at V and 0 bases at J, with 23 bases between. The germline V gene encodes CDR1 SQVTM and CDR2 ANQGSEA. The CDR3 loop is CSVEKNLGSTRSSYNEQFF. CDR3 sequence (DNA): TGCAGCGTTGAAAAGAACTTGGGAAGTACACGCAGCTCCTACAATGAGCAGTTCTTC.

The chain uses TRBV18 and TRBJ2-7, with D possibly matching TRBD2 (5 bases). This CDR3 has 13 amino acids. From germline, CDR1 is KGHSH and CDR2 LQKENI. Trimming removed 6 bases from V and 2 bases from J, with 11 bases in between. The CDR3 spells CASSGRGPYEQYF. DNA for the CDR3: TGTGCCAGCTCCGGACGAGGGCCCTACGAGCAGTACTTC.

A note on this clone: In the same sample, other DNA sequences code for this CDR3. The chain has TRBV2 and TRBJ1-1; a weak D match, TRBD1 (5 bases). Germline CDR1 is SNHLY and CDR2 is FYNNEI. Between the trimmed V and J ends, which lost 8 bases and 1 base, there was a span of 8 bases. The CDR3 extends over 12 amino acids. The CDR3 DNA reads TGTGCCAGCTGCAGGGAGAACACTGAAGCTTTCTTT. Translation: CASCRENTEAFF.

The count of this clone is one. V gene TRBV4-1 combines with J gene TRBJ2-7; weak D call: TRBD2 (5 bases). The CDR3 is 15 residues long. Germline V lookup: CDR1 MGHRA, CDR2 YSYEKL. Deletions cut 4 bases from V and 2 bases from J, with 15 bases between. DNA for the CDR3: TGCGCCAGCAGCCTGATCGAGCGGAGCACCTACGAGCAGTACTTC. It specifies CASSLIERSTYEQYF.

The chain is built from TRBV5-5 and TRBJ2-4; no firm D call. Deletions cut 0 bases from V and 4 bases from J, with 8 bases between. The CDR3 extends over 14 amino acids. Germline-derived CDR1 and CDR2 are SGHKS and YYEKEE (reference sequence). The CDR3 here is CASSLAVGKNIQYF. The CDR3 DNA reads TGTGCCAGCAGCTTGGCTGTGGGGAAAAACATTCAGTACTTC.

This chain joins TRBV7-9 and TRBJ2-3, with 12 bases fitting TRBD2. Germline assignment: CDR1 SEHNR and CDR2 FQNEAQ (reference sequence). V shed 5 bases and J 5 bases; nucleotides not matched to a gene: 11. The CDR3 runs to 17 residues. The CDR3: CASSPSLAGGLRDTQYF. The CDR3, as DNA: TGTGCCAGCAGCCCATCGCTAGCGGGAGGGCTGCGAGATACGCAGTATTTT.

The chain combines TRBV19 with TRBJ2-5, with D uncertain. Germline values: CDR1 LNHDA, CDR2 SQIVND (reference sequence). Trimming took off 5 bases at V and 5 bases at J, with 12 bases between the two ends. The CDR3 length is 13 residues. In DNA form, the CDR3 reads TGTGCCAGTAGTGGTCGGAGTAGGGAGACCCAGTACTTC. Its protein product is CASSGRSRETQYF. Drawing the rest from reference TRBV19 and TRBJ2-5, the complete variable domain is DGGITQSPKYLFRKEGQNVTLSCEQNLNHDAMYWYRQDPGQGLRLIYYSQIVNDFQKGDIAEGYSVSREKKESFPLTVTSAQKNPTAFYLCASSGRSRETQYFGPGTRLLVL.

The chain has TRBV30 and TRBJ1-1, with D perhaps matching TRBD1 (5 bases). The CDR3 runs 14 residues. Germline CDR1 and CDR2: GTSNPN and SVGIG (reference sequence). Deletions cut 3 bases from V and 4 bases from J, with 15 bases between. The CDR3 is CAWSPSPRGTEAFF. CDR3 nucleotide sequence: TGTGCCTGGAGCCCATCCCCGAGGGGCACTGAAGCTTTCTTT.

This chain uses TRBV5-1 with TRBJ2-7; 9 nucleotides match TRBD1. CDR1 and CDR2 (germline): SGHRS, YFSETQ. The CDR3 consists of 14 residues. V was clipped by 6 bases and J by 7 bases; unmatched bases: 11. The CDR3 DNA reads TGCGCCAGCACCCACCGGGACAGGGTAGGAGAGCAGTACTTC. It is translated as CASTHRDRVGEQYF.